This T cell receptor beta chain stems from a study of control samples from healthy donors and cancer patients. The method was immunoSEQ multiplex PCR; TCRdb's version includes in-frame clones alone and lacks a portion of them. The data hold some 65,000 clones, with 75% to 90% observed a single time. In this sample, this clone turned up a few times. The CDR3 runs 16 residues. Losses at the gene ends were 4 bases for V and 1 base for J; bases not matched to a gene: 5. Germline V CDR1 and CDR2: SGHRS, YFSETQ. The source material was PBMCs. The chain employs TRBV5-1 and TRBJ2-7, with 13 bases aligning to TRBD2. The origin of this receptor is a woman between 50 and 59 years old with lung cancer. CDR3 sequence reads: CASSPTSGGVSYEQYF. The CDR3 nucleotides are TGCGCCAGCAGCCCTACTAGCGGGGGGGTTTCCTACGAGCAGTACTTC.